The T cell receptor (beta chain) under discussion was sequenced for a study of blood T cell repertoires in COVID-19. On the study more broadly: Some COVID-19 samples were acute and others convalescent; all came from the United States, Italy and Spain. From T cells, B-cell-depleted T cells, or PBMCs came the material, which was cDNA or gDNA.

Original data processing: Amplifying reference gene primers gave estimates of nucleated cell counts. Method: immunoSEQ multiplex PCR; TCRdb's copy keeps in-frame clones and lacks some. The DNA gave D and trimming, while V, J and clone size come from that table. This sample has 97,000 or so clones, with approximately 86% found just once. The sequenced material came from peripheral blood. This TCR derives from a man between 45 and 60 years old with active or convalescent COVID-19.

CDR3 DNA: TGCGCCAGCAGCCGTCAGACAGGGACTGGAAACACCATATATTTT. Amino acid sequence: CASSRQTGTGNTIYF. This chain links TRBV4-3 with TRBJ1-3, with 7 bases lining up with TRBD1. The germline gives CDR1 LGHNA, CDR2 YSLEER. V was clipped by 4 bases and J by 2 bases; unmatched bases: 5. The length of the CDR3 is 15 residues.